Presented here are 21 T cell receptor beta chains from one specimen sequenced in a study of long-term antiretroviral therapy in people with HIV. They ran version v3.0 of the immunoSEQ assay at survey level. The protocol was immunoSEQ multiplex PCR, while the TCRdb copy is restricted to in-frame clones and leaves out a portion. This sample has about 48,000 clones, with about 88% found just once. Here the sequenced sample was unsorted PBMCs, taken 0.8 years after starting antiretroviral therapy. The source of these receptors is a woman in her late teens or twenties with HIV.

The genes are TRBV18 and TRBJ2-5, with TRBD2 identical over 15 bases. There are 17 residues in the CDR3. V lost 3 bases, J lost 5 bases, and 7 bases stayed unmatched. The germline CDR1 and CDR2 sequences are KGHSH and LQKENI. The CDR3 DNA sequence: TGTGCCAGCTCACCCGGACTAGCGGGAGGGCCCGAGGAGACCCAGTACTTC. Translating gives CASSPGLAGGPEETQYF.

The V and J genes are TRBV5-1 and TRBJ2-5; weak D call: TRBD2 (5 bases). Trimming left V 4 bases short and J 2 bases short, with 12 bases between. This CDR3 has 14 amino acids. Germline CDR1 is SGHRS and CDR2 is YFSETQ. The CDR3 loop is CASSPGVGQETQYF. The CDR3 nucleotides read TGCGCCAGCAGCCCCGGGGTGGGACAAGAGACCCAGTACTTC.

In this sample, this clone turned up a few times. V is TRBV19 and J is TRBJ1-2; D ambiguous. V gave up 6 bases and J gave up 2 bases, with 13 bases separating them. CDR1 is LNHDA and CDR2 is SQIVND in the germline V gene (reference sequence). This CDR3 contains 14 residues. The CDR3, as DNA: TGTGCCAGTAGCCCCTCGAGCGCCAACTATGGCTACACCTTC. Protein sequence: CASSPSSANYGYTF.

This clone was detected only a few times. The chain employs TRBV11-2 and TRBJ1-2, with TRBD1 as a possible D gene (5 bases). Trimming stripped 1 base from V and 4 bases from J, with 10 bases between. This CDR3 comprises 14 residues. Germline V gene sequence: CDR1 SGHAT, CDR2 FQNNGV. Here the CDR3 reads CASSLAGGIYGYTF. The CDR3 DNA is TGTGCCAGCAGCTTAGCCGGGGGTATCTATGGCTACACCTTC.

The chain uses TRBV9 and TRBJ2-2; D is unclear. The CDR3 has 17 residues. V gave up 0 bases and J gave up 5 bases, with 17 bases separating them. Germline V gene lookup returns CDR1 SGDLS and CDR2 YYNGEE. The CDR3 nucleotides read TGTGCCAGCAGCGTAGGCTGGGGTAACTTACGGACCGGGGAGCTGTTTTTT. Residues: CASSVGWGNLRTGELFF.

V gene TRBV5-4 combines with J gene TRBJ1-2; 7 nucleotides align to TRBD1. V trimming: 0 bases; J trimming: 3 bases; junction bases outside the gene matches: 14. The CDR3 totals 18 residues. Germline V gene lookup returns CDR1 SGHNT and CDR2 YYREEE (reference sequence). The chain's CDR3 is CASSLGGRTGGAYYGYTF. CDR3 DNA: TGTGCCAGCAGCTTGGGGGGGAGGACAGGAGGGGCCTACTATGGCTACACCTTC.

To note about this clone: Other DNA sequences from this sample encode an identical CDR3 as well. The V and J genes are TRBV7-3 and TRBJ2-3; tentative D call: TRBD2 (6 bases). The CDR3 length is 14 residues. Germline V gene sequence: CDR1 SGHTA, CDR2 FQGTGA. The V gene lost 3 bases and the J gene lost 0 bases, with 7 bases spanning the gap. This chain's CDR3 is CASSFSGSTDTQYF. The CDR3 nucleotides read TGTGCCAGCAGCTTTAGCGGTAGCACAGATACGCAGTATTTT.

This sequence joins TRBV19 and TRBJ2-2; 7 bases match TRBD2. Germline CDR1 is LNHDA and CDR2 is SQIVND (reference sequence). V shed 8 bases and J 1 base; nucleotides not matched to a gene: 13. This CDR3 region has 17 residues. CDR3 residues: CASGGVLKAGNTGELFF. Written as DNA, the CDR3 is TGTGCCAGTGGGGGGGTTTTGAAGGCCGGGAACACCGGGGAGCTGTTTTTT.

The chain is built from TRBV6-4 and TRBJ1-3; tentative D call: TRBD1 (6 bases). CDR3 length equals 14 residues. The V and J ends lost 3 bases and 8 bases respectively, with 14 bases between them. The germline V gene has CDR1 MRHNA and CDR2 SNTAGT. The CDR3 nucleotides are TGTGCCAGCAGTGATGGACAGCCCTGGGACACCATATATTTT. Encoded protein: CASSDGQPWDTIYF.

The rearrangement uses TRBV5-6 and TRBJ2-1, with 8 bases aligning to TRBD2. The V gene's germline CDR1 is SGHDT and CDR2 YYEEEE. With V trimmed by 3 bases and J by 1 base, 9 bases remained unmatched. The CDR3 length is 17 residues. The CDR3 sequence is CASSWGPAGVSYNEQFF. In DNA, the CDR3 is TGTGCCAGCAGCTGGGGGCCAGCGGGAGTTTCCTACAATGAGCAGTTCTTC.

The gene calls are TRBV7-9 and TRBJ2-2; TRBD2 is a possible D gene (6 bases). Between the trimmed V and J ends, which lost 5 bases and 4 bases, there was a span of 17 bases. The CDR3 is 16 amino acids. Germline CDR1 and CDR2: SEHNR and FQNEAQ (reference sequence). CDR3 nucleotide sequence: TGTGCCAGCAGCCCCACTGGGGGGAAAGGCACCGGGGAGCTGTTTTTT. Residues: CASSPTGGKGTGELFF.

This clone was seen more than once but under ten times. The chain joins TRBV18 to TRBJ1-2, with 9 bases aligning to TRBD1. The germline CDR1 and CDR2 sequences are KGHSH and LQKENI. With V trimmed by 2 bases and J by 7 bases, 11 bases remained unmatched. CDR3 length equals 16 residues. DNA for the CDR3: TGTGCCAGCTCACCAACAGGGGGCAAATCACGCGGTGGCTACACCTTC. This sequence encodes CASSPTGGKSRGGYTF.

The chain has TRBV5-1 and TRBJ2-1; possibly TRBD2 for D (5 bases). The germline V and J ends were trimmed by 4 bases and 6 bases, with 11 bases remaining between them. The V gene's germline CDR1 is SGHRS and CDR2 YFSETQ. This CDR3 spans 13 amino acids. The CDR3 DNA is TGCGCCAGCAGCATAGGACTGCGCAATGAGCAGTTCTTC. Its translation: CASSIGLRNEQFF.

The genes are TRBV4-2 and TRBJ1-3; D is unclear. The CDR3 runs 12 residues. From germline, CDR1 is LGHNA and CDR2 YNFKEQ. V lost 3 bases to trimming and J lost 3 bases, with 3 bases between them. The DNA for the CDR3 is TGTGCCAGCAGCCAGGATGGAAACACCATATATTTT. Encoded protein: CASSQDGNTIYF.

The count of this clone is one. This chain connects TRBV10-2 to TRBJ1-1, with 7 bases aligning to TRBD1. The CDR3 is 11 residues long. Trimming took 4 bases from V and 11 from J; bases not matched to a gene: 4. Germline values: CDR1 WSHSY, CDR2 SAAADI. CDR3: CASSGQGEAFF. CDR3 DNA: TGCGCCAGCAGTGGACAGGGTGAGGCTTTCTTT.

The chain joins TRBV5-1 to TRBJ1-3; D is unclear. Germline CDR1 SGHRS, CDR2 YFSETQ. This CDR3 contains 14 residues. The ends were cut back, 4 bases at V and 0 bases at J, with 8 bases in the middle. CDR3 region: CASSQDPSGNTIYF. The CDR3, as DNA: TGCGCCAGCAGCCAGGACCCCTCTGGAAACACCATATATTTT.

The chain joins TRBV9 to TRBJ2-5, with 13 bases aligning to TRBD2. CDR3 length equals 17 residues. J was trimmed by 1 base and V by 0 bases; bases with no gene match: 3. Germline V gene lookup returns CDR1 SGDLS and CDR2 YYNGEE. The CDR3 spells CASSVDGTSGIQETQYF. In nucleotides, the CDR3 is TGTGCCAGCAGCGTAGATGGGACTAGCGGGATCCAAGAGACCCAGTACTTC.

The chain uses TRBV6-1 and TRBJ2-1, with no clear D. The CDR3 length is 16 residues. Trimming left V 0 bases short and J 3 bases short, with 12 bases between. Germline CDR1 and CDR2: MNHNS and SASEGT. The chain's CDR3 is CASSEARGKGYNEQFF. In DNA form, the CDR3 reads TGTGCCAGCAGTGAAGCGAGAGGAAAGGGCTACAATGAGCAGTTCTTC.

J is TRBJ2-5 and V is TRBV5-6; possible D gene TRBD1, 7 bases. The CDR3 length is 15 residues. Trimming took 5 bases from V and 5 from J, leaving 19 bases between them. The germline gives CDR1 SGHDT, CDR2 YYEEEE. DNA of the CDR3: TGTGCCAGCAGTGGGAAGGAGGGGGCGTCGGAGACCCAGTACTTC. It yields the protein CASSGKEGASETQYF.

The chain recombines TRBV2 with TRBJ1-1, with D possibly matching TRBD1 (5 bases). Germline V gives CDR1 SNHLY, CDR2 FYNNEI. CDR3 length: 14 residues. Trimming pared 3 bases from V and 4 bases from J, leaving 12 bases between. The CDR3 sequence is CASSDRGEGTEAFF. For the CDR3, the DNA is TGTGCCAGCAGTGATAGGGGCGAGGGCACTGAAGCTTTCTTT.

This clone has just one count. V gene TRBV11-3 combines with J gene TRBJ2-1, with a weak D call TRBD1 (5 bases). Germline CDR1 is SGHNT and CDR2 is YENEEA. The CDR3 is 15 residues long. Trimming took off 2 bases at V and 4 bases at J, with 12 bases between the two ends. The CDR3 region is CASSLRDSLYNEQFF. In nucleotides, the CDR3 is TGTGCCAGCAGCTTACGAGACAGCCTATACAATGAGCAGTTCTTC.